One and the same sample provided the 4 T cell receptor beta chains below, sequenced in a study of blood T cells in healthy people across ages. For the second PCR, which ran for roughly 7 to 11 cycles, a sample-barcoded 5' primer and a J-beta primer mix were used. TCRdb reprocessed the 5' RACE reads via MiXCR and lists one record per CDR3 protein. The sample has about 1,500,000 distinct CDR3 sequences, approximately 30% seen once; the top ten hold 6.5% to 8.5%. What was sequenced was blood. Source of these receptors: a woman in her 30s in good health.

In the case of this clonotype: An end of the junction differs from the germline gene, which may be a read error. The V gene is TRBV5-1, the J gene TRBJ2-3; 9 positions match TRBD1. This CDR3 contains 16 residues. Germline-derived CDR1 and CDR2 are SGHRS and YFSETQ. The CDR3 DNA is TGCGCCGGCAGCTTGGGGCGGACAGGGGGCACAGATACGCAGTATTTT. Encoded protein: CAGSLGRTGGTDTQYF. The whole variable domain, filled in from reference TRBV5-1 and TRBJ2-3, reads KAGVTQTPRYLIKTRGQQVTLSCSPISGHRSVSWYQQTPGQGLQFLFEYFSETQRNKGNFPGRFSGRQFSNSRSEMNVSTLELGDSALYLCAGSLGRTGGTDTQYFGPGTRLTVL.

On this clonotype itself: Mismatch with germline at one junction end may stem from a read error. The gene calls are TRBV10-3 and TRBJ2-5; D uncertain. In germline, CDR1 is ENHRY, CDR2 SYGVKD. The CDR3 is made up of 13 amino acids. The CDR3 loop reads CAIRELGSETQYF. Here the CDR3 DNA reads TGTGCCATCCGTGAACTGGGATCGGAGACCCAGTACTTC.

V and J are TRBV9 and TRBJ1-1; 8 nucleotides agree with TRBD1. CDR1 SGDLS and CDR2 YYNGEE come from the germline V gene. V was clipped by 2 bases and J by 4 bases; unmatched bases: 7. The CDR3 totals 15 residues. This CDR3 is CASSVLTGVGTEAFF. In DNA form, the CDR3 reads TGTGCCAGCAGCGTCCTGACAGGGGTGGGCACTGAAGCTTTCTTT.

The chain employs TRBV3-1 and TRBJ2-3, with no clear D. CDR1 and CDR2 from the germline V gene are LGHDT and YNNKEL (reference sequence). V shed 6 bases and J shed 6 bases, with 13 bases lying between them. The CDR3 consists of 13 residues. CDR3 sequence: CASRSGLKDTQYF. CDR3 coding DNA: TGTGCCAGCAGGTCAGGCCTTAAGGATACGCAGTATTTT.